Listed below are T cell receptor beta chains from one sample, sequenced in a study of CXCR3-negative and CXCR3-positive naive CD8 T cells. TCRdb reprocessed the 5' RACE reads and reports one entry per CDR3 protein, with no DNA. Listed are about 41,000 distinct CDR3 sequences; 1.5% to 2% falls within the top ten. The specimen sequenced was naive CXCR3- CD8+ T cells from blood. The origin of the receptors is a human donor in good health. Some clones in this sample may be carry-over from other donors' samples. Each CDR3 is given with its conserved first and last residue.

v_call	j_call	cdr3_aa
TRBV11-2	TRBJ2-1	CASSFGGLPPYNEQFF
TRBV7-9	TRBJ1-2	CASSLPDNYGYTF
TRBV30	TRBJ1-5	CAWAPGTGNQPQHF
TRBV15	TRBJ1-1	CATSRDRGLNTEAFF
TRBV5-1	TRBJ2-3	CASTLADTSTDTQYF
TRBV4-3	TRBJ2-1	CASSQDYNNEQFF
TRBV29-1	TRBJ2-5	CSVEGFWETQYF
TRBV7-9	TRBJ2-5	CASSVLTVQETQYF
TRBV2	TRBJ2-1	CASRQGVFKFF
TRBV3-1	TRBJ2-2	CASSQDGGNTGELFF
TRBV2	TRBJ2-5	CASISGTGRAQYF
TRBV27	TRBJ2-7	CASSQDRDRGPSQYF
TRBV20-1	TRBJ2-7	CSARDRVTYEQYF
TRBV14	TRBJ1-1	CASTQGSFTEALF
TRBV5-1	TRBJ2-7	CASSLGRSYEQYF
TRBV29-1	TRBJ2-7	CSVLNGVDRPYEQYF
TRBV7-6	TRBJ2-5	CASRVSSGAQETQYF
TRBV7-9	TRBJ1-4	CASSPQGEDATNEKLFF
TRBV19	TRBJ2-1	CASSPRPVSVHEQFF
TRBV14	TRBJ2-1	CASSPSASGGAYEQFF
TRBV3-1	TRBJ2-1	CASSQARPVYNEQFF
TRBV4-1	TRBJ2-7	CASSQVAGVGREQYF
TRBV4-3	TRBJ2-7	CASSQGRGVYEQYF
TRBV10-3	TRBJ2-7	CAIRWEGGIDEQYF
TRBV6-5	TRBJ1-1	CASSLLNTEAFF
TRBV29-1	TRBJ2-1	CSVEDSLYNEQFF
TRBV27	TRBJ1-5	CASSFTGYSNQPQHF
TRBV27	TRBJ2-6	CASSLSGDYNVLTF
TRBV10-3	TRBJ2-7	CAISESTESLSSYEQYF